Listed here are 12 T cell receptor beta chains from one sample, sequenced in a study of memory CD4+ T cells and cytomegalovirus serostatus. Here immunoSEQ multiplex PCR was the method, and the copy in TCRdb shows in-frame clones only, minus some. The sample records 35,000 to 55,000 clones, approximately 78% being singletons. The sort gate was single viable CD3+CD4+CD8-CD45RO+ cells for memory CD4+ T cells. Sequencing was performed on memory CD4+ T cells from blood. The source is an adult in good health and CMV-seronegative.

This clone was seen only once. The chain has TRBV25-1 and TRBJ2-3; the match to TRBD2 covers 12 bases. Germline V CDR1 and CDR2: MGHDK, SYGVNS. The CDR3 loop spans 15 amino acids. Losses at the gene ends were 8 bases for V and 1 base for J; bases not matched to a gene: 4. The CDR3 coding sequence is TGTGCCAGCCAACGGACTAGCGGGGGCACAGATACGCAGTATTTT. It specifies CASQRTSGGTDTQYF. Full variable domain (remainder filled in from reference TRBV25-1 and TRBJ2-3): EADIYQTPRYLVIGTGKKITLECSQTMGHDKMYWYQQDPGMELHLIHYSYGVNSTEKGDLSSESTVSRIRTEHFPLTLESARPSHTSQYLCASQRTSGGTDTQYFGPGTRLTVL.

This sequence joins TRBV4-1 and TRBJ1-3; 8 positions agree with TRBD1. Trimming cost V 9 bases and J 0 bases; bases outside gene matches: 7. This CDR3 has 15 amino acids. CDR1 and CDR2 from the germline V gene are MGHRA and YSYEKL. The CDR3 region is CASQAGGLSGNTIYF. The CDR3 DNA sequence: TGCGCCAGTCAGGCAGGGGGCCTCTCTGGAAACACCATATATTTT.

The V and J genes are TRBV6-5 and TRBJ1-2; possible D gene TRBD1, 6 bases. The length of the CDR3 is 13 residues. CDR1 and CDR2 from the germline V gene are MNHEY and SVGAGI. V was shortened by 2 bases and J by 6 bases, with 10 bases between the two germline ends. CDR3 nucleotides: TGTGCCAGCAGTTACGGGGACATTGATGGCTACACCTTC. The encoded protein is CASSYGDIDGYTF.

The rearrangement links TRBV19 to TRBJ1-1, with a weak D call TRBD1 (6 bases). The CDR3 totals 14 residues. Germline CDR1 LNHDA, CDR2 SQIVND (reference sequence). Deletions cut 6 bases from V and 1 base from J, with 12 bases between. The CDR3 DNA follows: TGTGCCAGTAGGGGGGGCCTAGCGAACACTGAAGCTTTCTTT. Its protein product is CASRGGLANTEAFF.

This chain uses TRBV7-2 with TRBJ1-6, with D perhaps TRBD1 (5 bases). V lost 0 bases and J lost 7, with 13 bases in between. Looked up from germline, CDR1 is SGHTA and CDR2 is FQGNSA. CDR3 length equals 16 residues. The CDR3 DNA sequence: TGTGCCAGCAGCTTAGCCCGTCCGGACAACAATTCACCCCTCCACTTT. This encodes CASSLARPDNNSPLHF.

The V gene is TRBV4-1, the J gene TRBJ1-2, with 8 bases lining up with TRBD1. CDR3 length equals 15 residues. The germline CDR1 and CDR2 sequences are MGHRA and YSYEKL. The ends lost 0 bases at V and 4 bases at J; junction bases unmatched: 4. The CDR3 loop reads CASSQDETGVYGYTF. The CDR3, as DNA: TGCGCCAGCAGCCAAGACGAGACAGGGGTCTATGGCTACACCTTC.

This rearrangement joins TRBV7-6 to TRBJ1-6; 7 bases match TRBD1. Losses at the gene ends were 5 bases for V and 7 bases for J; bases not matched to a gene: 14. CDR1 SGHVS and CDR2 FNYEAQ come from the germline V gene. The CDR3 extends over 17 amino acids. The CDR3 bases are TGTGCCAGCAGCATATCTCAAAGGGACAGACCAAATTCACCCCTCCACTTT. This encodes CASSISQRDRPNSPLHF.

This clone is medium-sized in the sample. Written as DNA, the CDR3 is TGTGCCAGCAGCTTTGGCCAGGCCACTAACTATGGCTACACCTTC. Translation gives CASSFGQATNYGYTF. V and J are TRBV7-2 and TRBJ1-2; D uncertain. Trimming cost V 3 bases and J 0 bases, with 11 bases left between them. In germline, CDR1 is SGHTA, CDR2 FQGNSA. This CDR3 has 15 amino acids. The entire variable domain, with the rest obtained from reference TRBV7-2 and TRBJ1-2, is as follows: GAGVSQSPSNKVTEKGKDVELRCDPISGHTALYWYRQSLGQGLEFLIYFQGNSAPDKSGLPSDRFSAERTGGSVSTLTIQRTQQEDSAVYLCASSFGQATNYGYTFGSGTRLTVV.

V is TRBV11-2 and J is TRBJ1-3, with 10 bases fitting TRBD1. This CDR3 has 17 residues. Germline V CDR1 and CDR2: SGHAT, FQNNGV. With 4 bases clipped from V and 0 bases from J, the junction kept 6 bases outside the gene matches. DNA for the CDR3: TGTGCCAGCAGCTCCTGGACAGGGGGAAACTCTGGAAACACCATATATTTT. Its translation: CASSSWTGGNSGNTIYF.

The gene calls are TRBV29-1 and TRBJ2-5; perhaps D is TRBD1 or TRBD2 (6 bases each). The germline CDR1 and CDR2 sequences are SQVTM and ANQGSEA. The CDR3 runs to 16 residues. With 7 bases removed from V and 5 bases from J, the gap between germline ends came to 26 bases. The CDR3 nucleotides read TGCAGCGCCTCCGGGGGTAACACGGGGGCGAGTGAGACCCAGTACTTC. Its protein is CSASGGNTGASETQYF.

V and J are TRBV5-1 and TRBJ1-2; 7 bases map to TRBD1. Trimming removed 5 bases from V and 6 bases from J; junction bases left unmatched: 4. The CDR3 is 12 amino acids. Germline V lookup: CDR1 SGHRS, CDR2 YFSETQ. The CDR3 region has the DNA TGCGCCAGCAGGGGAACAGGGGATGGCTACACCTTC. Translating gives CASRGTGDGYTF.

This clone was detected only a few times. Written as DNA, the CDR3 is TGTGCCATCAGTGACCCTTTAGACAGGGTGAGTGATGAAGCTTTCTTT. Its protein is CAISDPLDRVSDEAFF. The V and J genes are TRBV10-3 and TRBJ1-1; 7 positions match TRBD1. The CDR3 spans 16 residues. With V trimmed by 3 bases and J by 7 bases, 14 bases remained unmatched. The V gene's germline CDR1 is ENHRY and CDR2 SYGVKD.